This T cell receptor (beta chain) was obtained from a study of blood T cell repertoires in COVID-19. CDR1 MDHEN and CDR2 SYDVKM come from the germline V gene. V gave up 6 bases and J gave up 3 bases; unmatched junction bases: 7. The CDR3 is 15 amino acids. The repertoire was sequenced with immunoSEQ multiplex PCR; TCRdb's copy has only in-frame clones and lacks some. The profile shows under 350,000 clones, about 89% of them singletons. The sequencing input was peripheral blood. The clonotype was recovered from a man between 35 and 55 years old with acute or convalescent COVID-19. The chain combines TRBV28 with TRBJ2-3, with 9 bases aligning to TRBD1. CDR3 bases: TGTGCCAGCAGCCGGGACAGGGATGAAACAGATACGCAGTATTTT. This gives the protein CASSRDRDETDTQYF.